The rows below give T cell receptor beta chains drawn from one sample of a study of T cells in Graves' hyperthyroidism and ophthalmopathy. TCRdb itself ran the multiplex PCR reads through MiXCR, one entry per CDR3 protein. The top ten clones hold less than 20% of a sample with around 340,000 distinct CDR3 sequences, roughly 18% of them seen once. Specimen: blood. All receptors come from a woman aged 40 to 50 with Graves' ophthalmopathy. The CDR3 runs from the conserved cysteine through the conserved F or W. D genes are given only for firm matches. The listing skips clone size in some rows; elsewhere it reads once, few, many or a size class.

>TRBJ1-3|TRBV9|TRBD1|many
TGTGCCAGCAGCGTGGGGGACAGGGTCGGAAACACCATATATTTT
CASSVGDRVGNTIYF
>TRBJ2-7|TRBV6-2/TRBV6-3|TRBD1|many
TGTGCCAGCTTTTCGACAGGGTCATCCTACGAGCAGTACTTC
CASFSTGSSYEQYF
>TRBJ2-7|TRBV28|-|many
TGTGCCAGCGTTAGTGCTGCCTACGAGCAGTACTTC
CASVSAAYEQYF
>TRBJ2-2|TRBV6-2/TRBV6-3|TRBD2|many
TGTGCCAGCAGTTACCAACTAGCGGCAGGGAACACCGGGGAGCTGTTTTTT
CASSYQLAAGNTGELFF
>TRBJ2-2|TRBV12-3/TRBV12-4|-|many
TGTGCCAGCAGTTTGAACAGGGCTGGCACCGGGGAGCTGTTTTTT
CASSLNRAGTGELFF
>TRBJ2-7|TRBV6-5|-|many
TGTGCCAGCAGTTACTTAGAAGATCCACCTAGTAGGCAGTACTTC
CASSYLEDPPSRQYF
>TRBJ2-7|TRBV28|-|-
TGTGCCAGCAGTGAAGCGCTGGCAGCGTCCTACGAGCAGTACTTC
CASSEALAASYEQYF
>TRBJ2-7|TRBV9|-|few
TGTGTCAGCAGCGTAGGGCAGGGACTCTCCTACGAGCAGTACTTC
CVSSVGQGLSYEQYF
>TRBJ2-7|TRBV6-2/TRBV6-3|-|many
TGTGCCAGCAGTCGACCGAGGGACGCCCCTGGGGAGCAGTACTTC
CASSRPRDAPGEQYF
>TRBJ1-2|TRBV20-1|-|many
TGCAGTGCTTTTGATGCTAACTATGGCTACACCTTC
CSAFDANYGYTF
>TRBJ2-7|TRBV2|TRBD1|many
TGTGCCAGCAGTGAACGTATGAGGACAGGGTACGAGCAGTACTTC
CASSERMRTGYEQYF
>TRBJ2-7|TRBV12-3/TRBV12-4|-|many
TGTGCCAGCAGCCTAAACGCAGGGGCGGTATACGAGCAGTACTTC
CASSLNAGAVYEQYF
>TRBJ1-1|TRBV28|-|many
TGTGCCAGCAGTCTGTACCCGGGACAGAACACTGAAGCTTTCTTT
CASSLYPGQNTEAFF
>TRBJ2-7|TRBV28|-|many
TGTGCCAGCAGTTTGCTCCCCCCCTCCTACGAGCAGTACTTC
CASSLLPPSYEQYF
>TRBJ1-2|TRBV10-1|-|many
TGCGCCAGCAGTGATAACAGCTATGGCTACACCTTC
CASSDNSYGYTF
>TRBJ2-7|TRBV7-2|-|many
TGTGCCAGCAGCTTCACAGCGAGTAGCTACGAGCAGTACTTC
CASSFTASSYEQYF
>TRBJ2-7|TRBV2|-|-
TGTGCCAGCGATGCAGGGGTCGGGGGCTCCTACGAGCAGTACTTC
CASDAGVGGSYEQYF
>TRBJ1-2|TRBV6-1|TRBD1|-
TGTGCCAGCACCCAGGGGGGCGCCTATGGCTACACCTTC
CASTQGGAYGYTF
>TRBJ2-2|TRBV2|-|many
TGTGCCAGCAGTGGGGACGGTGACACCGGGGAGCTGTTTTTT
CASSGDGDTGELFF
>TRBJ1-6|TRBV7-8|TRBD1|many
TGTGCCAGCAGCACGGGGGGGGCCGGACAGGGGCATTCACCCCTCCACTTT
CASSTGGAGQGHSPLHF
>TRBJ1-3|TRBV7-2|TRBD1|many
TGTGCCAGCAGCTTACAGGGGGCCCCTGGAAACACCATATATTTT
CASSLQGAPGNTIYF
>TRBJ1-1|TRBV19|-|many
TGTGCCAGCTCAGTTACAAGGAACACTGAAGCTTTCTTT
CASSVTRNTEAFF